A selection of T cell receptor beta chains follows, all from one sample in a study of shared clonotypes between healthy human individuals. Clones were read by immunoSEQ multiplex PCR, and TCRdb kept only the in-frame ones, dropping some. The sample records about 820,000 clones, 90% to 95% being singletons. The sequencing input was naive CD8+ T cells sorted from blood. The receptors here all came from a man aged 25-45 years in good health. CDR3s include the opening cysteine and the closing phenylalanine or tryptophan. A D gene is named only where the DNA matches it firmly. Size tells how often a clone was seen (once, few, many) or the class of an expanded clone, and some rows leave it out.

V gene: TRBV27; clone size: NA; J gene: TRBJ1-1; D gene: NA; CDR3 protein: CASSSGGTTEAFF; CDR3 DNA: TGTGCCAGCAGTTCCGGAGGGACCACTGAAGCTTTCTTT
V gene: TRBV27; clone size: NA; J gene: TRBJ2-1; D gene: NA; CDR3 protein: CASSSGISYNEQFF; CDR3 DNA: TGTGCCAGCAGTTCAGGGATCAGCTACAATGAGCAGTTCTTC
V gene: TRBV5-1; clone size: NA; J gene: TRBJ2-7; D gene: NA; CDR3 protein: CASSSGQSPGYEQYF; CDR3 DNA: TGCGCCAGCAGCTCAGGACAGTCCCCCGGCTACGAGCAGTACTTC
V gene: TRBV11-2; clone size: NA; J gene: TRBJ2-2; D gene: NA; CDR3 protein: CASSRPTGGTTNTGELFF; CDR3 DNA: TGTGCCAGCAGCCGACCGACCGGGGGGACAACAAACACCGGGGAGCTGTTTTTT
V gene: TRBV6-5; clone size: NA; J gene: TRBJ2-5; D gene: NA; CDR3 protein: CASSYSISRQAQYF; CDR3 DNA: TGTGCCAGCAGTTACTCGATATCGCGGCAGGCCCAGTACTTC
V gene: TRBV18; clone size: NA; J gene: TRBJ2-1; D gene: TRBD2; CDR3 protein: CASSPPPILAGDNEQFF; CDR3 DNA: TGTGCCAGCTCACCACCGCCAATACTAGCGGGAGACAATGAGCAGTTCTTC
V gene: TRBV6-5; clone size: few; J gene: TRBJ1-4; D gene: NA; CDR3 protein: CASSFNEKLFF; CDR3 DNA: TGTGCCAGCAGCTTCAATGAAAAACTGTTTTTT
V gene: TRBV27; clone size: NA; J gene: TRBJ1-3; D gene: NA; CDR3 protein: CASSQGSGNTIYF; CDR3 DNA: TGTGCCAGCAGTCAGGGCTCTGGAAACACCATATATTTT
V gene: TRBV7-9; clone size: NA; J gene: TRBJ2-1; D gene: TRBD2; CDR3 protein: CASSQNMAGESYNEQFF; CDR3 DNA: TGTGCCAGCAGCCAAAACATGGCGGGAGAGTCCTACAATGAGCAGTTCTTC
V gene: TRBV18; clone size: NA; J gene: TRBJ2-3; D gene: NA; CDR3 protein: CASSPSDSSTDTQYF; CDR3 DNA: TGTGCCAGCTCACCAAGTGATTCTTCCACAGATACGCAGTATTTT
V gene: TRBV6-9; clone size: NA; J gene: TRBJ2-1; D gene: TRBD2; CDR3 protein: CASGDGTSGANEQFF; CDR3 DNA: TGTGCCAGCGGAGACGGGACTAGCGGGGCCAATGAGCAGTTCTTC
V gene: TRBV27; clone size: once; J gene: TRBJ2-5; D gene: NA; CDR3 protein: CASSETTYRETQYF; CDR3 DNA: TGTGCCAGCAGTGAGACGACCTACCGAGAGACCCAGTACTTC
V gene: TRBV27; clone size: few; J gene: TRBJ1-5; D gene: NA; CDR3 protein: CASSSGSERQPQHF; CDR3 DNA: TGTGCCAGCAGTTCCGGCTCGGAGCGTCAGCCCCAGCATTTT
V gene: TRBV5-5; clone size: NA; J gene: TRBJ2-1; D gene: NA; CDR3 protein: CASSLEGEYSGYNEQFF; CDR3 DNA: TGTGCCAGCAGCTTGGAAGGCGAGTACTCGGGGTACAATGAGCAGTTCTTC
V gene: TRBV28; clone size: NA; J gene: TRBJ2-7; D gene: TRBD2; CDR3 protein: CASSLRLAGTYEQYF; CDR3 DNA: TGTGCCAGCAGTCTCCGACTAGCGGGGACATACGAGCAGTACTTC
V gene: TRBV4-1; clone size: NA; J gene: TRBJ1-5; D gene: TRBD1; CDR3 protein: CASSLQGDQLNQPQHF; CDR3 DNA: TGCGCCAGCAGCCTACAGGGGGACCAACTTAATCAGCCCCAGCATTTT
V gene: TRBV7-9; clone size: few; J gene: TRBJ1-2; D gene: NA; CDR3 protein: CASSGSGLYGYTF; CDR3 DNA: TGTGCCAGCAGCGGTTCAGGACTCTATGGCTACACCTTC
V gene: TRBV19; clone size: NA; J gene: TRBJ2-7; D gene: NA; CDR3 protein: CASSIGSGSKQYF; CDR3 DNA: TGTGCCAGTAGTATAGGGTCAGGATCGAAGCAGTACTTC